The 2 T cell receptor beta chains given below trace back to one sample, sequenced in a study of blood T cell repertoires in COVID-19. TCRdb's copy holds only in-frame clones and misses some; the assay was immunoSEQ multiplex PCR. The data contain over 250,000 clones, 88% of them seen just once; the ten biggest clones take up 0.75% to 1%. The sequencing sample was made of PBMCs or T cells enriched from blood (not recorded which). These receptors were obtained from a woman younger than 45 who had recovered from COVID-19.

J is TRBJ2-3 and V is TRBV6-2 or TRBV6-3; 10 bases map to TRBD2. Looked up from germline, CDR1 is MNHEY and CDR2 is SVGEGT. Unmatched junction bases numbered 5, after V lost 6 bases and J lost 2 bases. This CDR3 spans 15 amino acids. The CDR3 coding sequence is TGTGCCAGCAGCACTAGCGGGGCATACACAGATACGCAGTATTTT. Translating it yields CASSTSGAYTDTQYF.

V gene TRBV6-2 or TRBV6-3 combines with J gene TRBJ2-5; 7 positions match TRBD2. This CDR3 has 14 residues. Germline CDR1 reads MNHEY; CDR2 reads SVGEGT. The J segment lost 5 bases and the V segment lost 7 bases, leaving 10 bases of the junction unmatched. Written as DNA, the CDR3 is TGTGCCAGCATCCCCGGGGGGATCAGGGAGACCCAGTACTTC. Residues: CASIPGGIRETQYF.